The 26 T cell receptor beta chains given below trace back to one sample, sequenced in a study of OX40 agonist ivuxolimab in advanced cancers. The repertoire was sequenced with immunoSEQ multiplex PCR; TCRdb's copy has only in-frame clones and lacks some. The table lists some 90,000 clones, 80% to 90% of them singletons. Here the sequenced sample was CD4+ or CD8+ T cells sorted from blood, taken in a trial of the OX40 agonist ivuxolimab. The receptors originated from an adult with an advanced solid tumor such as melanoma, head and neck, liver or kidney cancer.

CDR3 in amino acids: CASSSEGLSLNNSPLHF. The CDR3 DNA is TGTGCCAGCAGCTCGGAGGGTCTCAGTTTGAATAATTCACCCCTCCACTTT. The rearrangement joins TRBV5-6 to TRBJ1-6; D uncertain. With 3 bases removed from V and 5 bases from J, the gap between germline ends came to 18 bases. The germline gives CDR1 SGHDT, CDR2 YYEEEE. The CDR3 runs to 17 residues.

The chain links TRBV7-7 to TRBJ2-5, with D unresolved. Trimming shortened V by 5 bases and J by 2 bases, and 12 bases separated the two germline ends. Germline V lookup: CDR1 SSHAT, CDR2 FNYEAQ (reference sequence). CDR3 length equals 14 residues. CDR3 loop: CASSRAPQQETQYF. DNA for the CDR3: TGTGCCAGCAGCCGTGCACCACAGCAAGAGACCCAGTACTTC.

Here the CDR3 reads CASSKDGSRAKNIQYF. The CDR3 DNA reads as TGTGCCAGCAGCAAAGACGGGAGTCGAGCCAAAAACATTCAGTACTTC. This chain links TRBV21-1 with TRBJ2-4; the tabulated D call, TRBD2, remains unverified against the DNA. TRBV21-1 is marked as a pseudogene. The CDR3 is 16 residues long.

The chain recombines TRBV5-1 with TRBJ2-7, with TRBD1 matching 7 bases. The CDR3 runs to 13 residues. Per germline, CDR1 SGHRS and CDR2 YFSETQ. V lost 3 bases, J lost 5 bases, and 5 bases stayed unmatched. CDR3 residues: CASSSLTGNEQYF. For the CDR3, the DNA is TGCGCCAGCAGCTCGTTGACAGGGAACGAGCAGTACTTC.

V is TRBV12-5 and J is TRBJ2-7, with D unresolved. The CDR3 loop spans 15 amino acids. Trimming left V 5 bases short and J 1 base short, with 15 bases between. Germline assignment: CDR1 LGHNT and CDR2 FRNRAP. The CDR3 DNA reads TGTGCTAGTGGTCAGGTGCTACGTTTTTCCTACGAGCAGTACTTC. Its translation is CASGQVLRFSYEQYF.

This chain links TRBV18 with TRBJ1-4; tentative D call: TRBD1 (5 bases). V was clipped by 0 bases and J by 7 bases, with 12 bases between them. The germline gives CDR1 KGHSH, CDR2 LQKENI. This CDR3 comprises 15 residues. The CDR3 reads CASSPPSGLGEKLFF. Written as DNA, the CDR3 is TGTGCCAGCTCACCACCATCAGGGCTGGGTGAAAAACTGTTTTTT.

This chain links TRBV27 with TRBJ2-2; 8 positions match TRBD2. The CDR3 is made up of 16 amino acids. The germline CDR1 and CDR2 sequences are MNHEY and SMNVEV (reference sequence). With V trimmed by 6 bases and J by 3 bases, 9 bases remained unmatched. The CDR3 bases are TGTGCCAGCAGGCTGGGGGGCGGGGGGTACACCGGGGAGCTGTTTTTT. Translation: CASRLGGGGYTGELFF.

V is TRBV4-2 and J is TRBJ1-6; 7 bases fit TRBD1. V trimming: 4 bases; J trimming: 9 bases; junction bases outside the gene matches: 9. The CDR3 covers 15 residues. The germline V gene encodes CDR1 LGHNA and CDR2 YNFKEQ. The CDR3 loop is CASSRLTGVSSPLHF. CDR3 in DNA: TGTGCCAGCAGCCGCCTAACAGGGGTTAGTTCACCCCTCCACTTT.

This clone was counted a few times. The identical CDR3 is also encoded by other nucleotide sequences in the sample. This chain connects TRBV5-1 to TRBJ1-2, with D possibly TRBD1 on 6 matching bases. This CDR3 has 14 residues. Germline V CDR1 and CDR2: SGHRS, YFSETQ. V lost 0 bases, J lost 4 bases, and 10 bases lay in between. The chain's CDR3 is CASSLGQGSYGYTF. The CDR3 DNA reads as TGCGCCAGCAGCTTGGGTCAGGGGAGCTATGGCTACACCTTC.

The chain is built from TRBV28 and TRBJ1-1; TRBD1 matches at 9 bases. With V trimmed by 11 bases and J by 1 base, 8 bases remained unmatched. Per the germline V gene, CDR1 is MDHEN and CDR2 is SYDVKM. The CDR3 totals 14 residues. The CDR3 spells CALTGGLGNTEAFF. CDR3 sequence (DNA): TGTGCCCTGACAGGGGGTCTAGGGAACACTGAAGCTTTCTTT.

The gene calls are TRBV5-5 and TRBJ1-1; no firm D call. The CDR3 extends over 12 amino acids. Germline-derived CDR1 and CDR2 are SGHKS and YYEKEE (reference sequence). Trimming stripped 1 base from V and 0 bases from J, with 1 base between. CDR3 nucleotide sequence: TGTGCCAGCAGCTTGATGAACACTGAAGCTTTCTTT. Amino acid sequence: CASSLMNTEAFF.

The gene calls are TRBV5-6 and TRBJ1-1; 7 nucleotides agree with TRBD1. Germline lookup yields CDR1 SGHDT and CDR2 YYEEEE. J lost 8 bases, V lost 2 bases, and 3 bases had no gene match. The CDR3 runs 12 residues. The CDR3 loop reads CASSFRGPEAFF. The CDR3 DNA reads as TGTGCCAGCAGCTTTAGGGGGCCCGAAGCTTTCTTT.

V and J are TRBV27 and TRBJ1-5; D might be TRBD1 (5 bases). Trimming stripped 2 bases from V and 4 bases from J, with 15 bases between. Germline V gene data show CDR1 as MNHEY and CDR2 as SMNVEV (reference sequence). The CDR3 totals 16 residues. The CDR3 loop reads CASSLGPGGRNQPQHF. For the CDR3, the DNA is TGTGCCAGCAGTTTAGGGCCGGGGGGACGGAATCAGCCCCAGCATTTT.

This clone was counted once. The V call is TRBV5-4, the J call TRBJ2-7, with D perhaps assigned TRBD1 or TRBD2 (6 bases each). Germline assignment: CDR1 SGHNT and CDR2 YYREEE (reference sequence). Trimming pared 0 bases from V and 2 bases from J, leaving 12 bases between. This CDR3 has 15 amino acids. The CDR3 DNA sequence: TGTGCCAGCAGCTTGGGCCGGGGGCTTACCTACGAGCAGTACTTC. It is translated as CASSLGRGLTYEQYF.

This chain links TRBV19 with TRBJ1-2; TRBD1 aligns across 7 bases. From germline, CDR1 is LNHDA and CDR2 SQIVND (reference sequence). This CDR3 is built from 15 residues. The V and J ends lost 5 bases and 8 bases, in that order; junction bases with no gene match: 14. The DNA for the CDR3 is TGTGCCAGTAGTCTTTCCCGAACAGGGGTTCGGGGCTACACCTTC. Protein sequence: CASSLSRTGVRGYTF.

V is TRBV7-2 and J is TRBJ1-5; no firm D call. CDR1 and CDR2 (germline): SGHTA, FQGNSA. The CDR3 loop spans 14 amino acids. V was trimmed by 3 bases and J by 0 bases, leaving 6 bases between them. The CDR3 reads CASSFGDSNQPQHF. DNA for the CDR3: TGTGCCAGCAGCTTCGGGGATAGCAATCAGCCCCAGCATTTT.

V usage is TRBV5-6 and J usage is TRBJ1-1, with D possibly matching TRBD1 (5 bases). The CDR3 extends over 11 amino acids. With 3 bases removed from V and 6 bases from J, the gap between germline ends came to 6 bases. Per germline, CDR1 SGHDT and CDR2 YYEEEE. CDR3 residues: CASSWGSEAFF. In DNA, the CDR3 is TGTGCCAGCAGCTGGGGCTCTGAAGCTTTCTTT.

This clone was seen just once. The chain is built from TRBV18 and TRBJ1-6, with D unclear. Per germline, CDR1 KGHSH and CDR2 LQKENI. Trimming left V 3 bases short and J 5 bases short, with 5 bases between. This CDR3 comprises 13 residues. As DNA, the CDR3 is TGTGCCAGCTCACCTCAGAATAATTCACCCCTCCACTTT. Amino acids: CASSPQNNSPLHF.

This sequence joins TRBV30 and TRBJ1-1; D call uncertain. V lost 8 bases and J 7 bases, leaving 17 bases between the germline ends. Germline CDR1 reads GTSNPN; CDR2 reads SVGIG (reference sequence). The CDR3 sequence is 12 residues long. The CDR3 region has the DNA TGTGCCCTGATAGGCGGGCCCGTTGAAGCTTTCTTT. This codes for CALIGGPVEAFF. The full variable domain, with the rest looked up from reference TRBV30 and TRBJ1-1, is SQTIHQWPATLVQPVGSPLSLECTVEGTSNPNLYWYRQAAGRGLQLLFYSVGIGQISSEVPQNLSASRPQDRQFILSSKKLLLSDSGFYLCALIGGPVEAFFGQGTRLTVV.

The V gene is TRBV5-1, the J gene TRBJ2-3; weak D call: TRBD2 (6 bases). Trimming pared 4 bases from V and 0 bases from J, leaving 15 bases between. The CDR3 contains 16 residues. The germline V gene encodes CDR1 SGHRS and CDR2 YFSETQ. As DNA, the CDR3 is TGCGCCAGCAGCACGGCCTTAGGGACTAGCACAGATACGCAGTATTTT. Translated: CASSTALGTSTDTQYF.

The chain's CDR3 is CASTGRQPNHQPQHF. The CDR3 DNA is TGTGCCAGCACCGGCAGGCAGCCAAATCATCAGCCCCAGCATTTT. The J gene is TRBJ1-5, the V gene TRBV2, with D hard to call. Germline loops: CDR1 SNHLY, CDR2 FYNNEI. Between the trimmed V and J ends, which lost 7 bases and 5 bases, there was a span of 18 bases. The CDR3 has 15 amino acids.

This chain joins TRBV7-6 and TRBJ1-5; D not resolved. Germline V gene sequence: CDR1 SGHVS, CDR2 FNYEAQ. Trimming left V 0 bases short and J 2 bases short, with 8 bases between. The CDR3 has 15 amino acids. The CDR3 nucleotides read TGTGCCAGCAGCTTAGCTTTGGCCCGCAATCAGCCCCAGCATTTT. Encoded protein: CASSLALARNQPQHF.

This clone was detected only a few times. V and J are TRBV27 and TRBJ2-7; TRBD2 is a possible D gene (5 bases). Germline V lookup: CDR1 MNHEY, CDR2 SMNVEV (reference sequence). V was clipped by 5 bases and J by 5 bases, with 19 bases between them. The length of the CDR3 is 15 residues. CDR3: CASSPILRGVDEQYF. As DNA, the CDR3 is TGTGCCAGCAGTCCTATTCTCCGGGGTGTAGACGAGCAGTACTTC.

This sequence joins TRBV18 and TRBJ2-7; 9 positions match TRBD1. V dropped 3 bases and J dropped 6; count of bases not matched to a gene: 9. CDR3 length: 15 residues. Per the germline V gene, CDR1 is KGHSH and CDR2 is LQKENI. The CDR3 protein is CASSPRQGDLFEQYF. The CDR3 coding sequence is TGTGCCAGCTCACCTAGACAGGGGGACCTTTTCGAGCAGTACTTC.

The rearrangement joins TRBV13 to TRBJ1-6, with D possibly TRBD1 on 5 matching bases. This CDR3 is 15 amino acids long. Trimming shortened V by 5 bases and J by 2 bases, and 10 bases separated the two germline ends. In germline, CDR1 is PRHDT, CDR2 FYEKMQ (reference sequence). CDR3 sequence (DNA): TGTGCCAGCAGCCAGGGTTGGCCCTATAATTCACCCCTCCACTTT. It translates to CASSQGWPYNSPLHF.

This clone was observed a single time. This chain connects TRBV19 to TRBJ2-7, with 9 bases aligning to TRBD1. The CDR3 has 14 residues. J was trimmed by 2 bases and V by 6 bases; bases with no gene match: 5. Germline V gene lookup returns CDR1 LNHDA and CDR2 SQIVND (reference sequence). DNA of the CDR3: TGTGCCAGTAGCAGGGGGGACAGGGCCTACGAGCAGTACTTC. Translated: CASSRGDRAYEQYF.